This T cell receptor beta chain was documented in a study of persistence of HIV-infected CD4 T cells. Across the study: Donors were ART-treated; their CMV- and Gag-responding CD4+ T cells were isolated.

Points from the study as a whole: Antigen-responding cells were enriched for degenerate expanded CDR3beta sequences.

Lysates of CMV-infected fibroblasts at approximately 10 ug/mL stimulated these cells. CD40L-negative CD69-negative CD45RO-high memory CD4+ T cells were sorted as populations depleted of antigen-responding cells. The immunoSEQ assay was version 4, run in survey mode. Produced via immunoSEQ multiplex PCR; TCRdb's table is partial and in-frame only. The sample holds 35,000 to 40,000 clones; 75% to 90% are singletons and the top ten take 1.6%. To note about this clone: Its antigen remains unknown.

Trimming pared 2 bases from V and 9 bases from J, leaving 8 bases between. Germline V gene data show CDR1 as MNHNS and CDR2 as SASEGT. The CDR3 has 11 amino acids. The material was CD4+ T cells sorted from PBMCs after approximately 19-hour stimulation, obtained from a patient who received antiretroviral therapy. This sequence joins TRBV6-1 and TRBJ2-7, with D possibly being TRBD1 (5 bases). The TCR was taken from an adult man with HIV who was CMV-seropositive. CDR3 nucleotides: TGTGCCAGCAGTGAAAGGGGAAGGCAGTACTTC. It specifies CASSERGRQYF.